The source of this T cell receptor (beta chain) is a study of shared clonotypes between healthy human individuals. For the study at large: Aged 18 to 49, the donors were two women and a few men. CD8 memory received one plate per donor, CD8 naive two, CD4 memory three and CD4 naive three. The study's findings and limits: Clonotype sharing among donors, it was expected, would be affected by sequencing depth.

Germline values: CDR1 MNHEY, CDR2 SVGAGI. Trimming cost V 2 bases and J 4 bases, with 17 bases left between them. There are 16 residues in the CDR3. The table lists this clone with a few counts. What it binds is unknown. The assay was immunoSEQ multiplex PCR, and TCRdb's table has in-frame clones only and misses some. This sample has over a million clones, with around 98.5% found just once. The source is a man aged 25-45 years in good health. Sequencing was done on a sample of naive CD4+ T cells sorted from blood. Subset here: CD45RA+ positively selected. The rearrangement uses TRBV6-5 and TRBJ1-1; TRBD1 might be the D (5 bases). The CDR3 protein is CASSYGVGVGGTEAFF. The CDR3 DNA follows: TGTGCCAGCAGTTACGGGGTCGGGGTCGGGGGCACTGAAGCTTTCTTT.